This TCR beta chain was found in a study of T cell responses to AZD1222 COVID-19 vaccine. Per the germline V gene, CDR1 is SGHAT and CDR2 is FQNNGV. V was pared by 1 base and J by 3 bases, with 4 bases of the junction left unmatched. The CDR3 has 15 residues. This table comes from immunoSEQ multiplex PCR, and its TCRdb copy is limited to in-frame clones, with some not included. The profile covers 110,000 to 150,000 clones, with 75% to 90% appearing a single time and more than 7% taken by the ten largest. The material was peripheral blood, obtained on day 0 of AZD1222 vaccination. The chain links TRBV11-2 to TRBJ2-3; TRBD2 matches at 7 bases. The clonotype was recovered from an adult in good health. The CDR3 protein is CASSLGGRGTDTQYF. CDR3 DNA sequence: TGTGCCAGCAGCTTAGGCGGGAGAGGTACAGATACGCAGTATTTT.